Listed here are 2 T cell receptor beta chains from one sample, sequenced in a study of T cell changes during pregnancy in multiple sclerosis. Profiling relied on immunoSEQ multiplex PCR, and the TCRdb table lists in-frame clones only, not all of them. The sample gives about 70,000 clones, roughly 94% of which show up once; less than 0.6% is in the top ten. The sample here was peripheral blood, taken in the third trimester of pregnancy. These receptors all come from a female donor with multiple sclerosis, enrolled in a pregnancy study.

The genes are TRBV2 and TRBJ1-6, with D perhaps TRBD1 (5 bases). The CDR3 covers 14 residues. Germline CDR1 is SNHLY and CDR2 is FYNNEI. V was clipped by 3 bases and J by 9 bases, with 12 bases between them. The CDR3: CASSEEGFTSPLHF. In nucleotides, the CDR3 is TGTGCCAGCAGTGAGGAGGGGTTTACTTCACCCCTCCACTTT.

The rearrangement links TRBV7-9 to TRBJ1-2; 8 bases map to TRBD1. The junction had 13 bases not matched to a gene; V was cut back by 5 bases and J by 2 bases. The CDR3 is 17 residues long. CDR1 and CDR2 from the germline V gene are SEHNR and FQNEAQ (reference sequence). For the CDR3, the DNA is TGTGCCAGCAGCCCTGGGGGGTCAGGGGGCGCGAACTATGGCTACACCTTC. Protein: CASSPGGSGGANYGYTF.